What follows describes a single TCR beta chain. The junction had 4 bases not matched to a gene; V was cut back by 4 bases and J by 0 bases. CDR1 and CDR2 (germline): MRHNA, SNTAGT. The CDR3 has 15 residues. At a deep level, the assay was run. Assay: immunoSEQ multiplex PCR; the TCRdb copy retains only in-frame clones and omits some. Of around 95,000 clones in the sample, 67% were seen once. This sample was taken from a study of shared clonotypes between healthy human individuals. The rearrangement joins TRBV6-4 to TRBJ1-2; 8 bases match TRBD1. This sequence was found in a man aged 25-45 years in good health. Sequenced: memory CD8+ T cells sorted from blood. Indicated subset: CD45RO+ cells pooled with CCR7-negative TemRA cells. The CDR3 loop reads CASSGETGANYGYTF. The CDR3 DNA follows: TGTGCCAGCAGTGGAGAGACAGGGGCTAACTATGGCTACACCTTC.